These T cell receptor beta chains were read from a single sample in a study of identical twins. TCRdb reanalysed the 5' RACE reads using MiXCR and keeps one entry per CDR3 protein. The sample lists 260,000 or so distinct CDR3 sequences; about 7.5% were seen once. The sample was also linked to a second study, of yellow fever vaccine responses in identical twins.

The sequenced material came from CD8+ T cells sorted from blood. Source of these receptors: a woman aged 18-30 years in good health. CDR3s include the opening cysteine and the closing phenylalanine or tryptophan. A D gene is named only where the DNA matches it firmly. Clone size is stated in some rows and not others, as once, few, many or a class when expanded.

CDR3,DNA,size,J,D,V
CASSQQGGSSYNEQFF,TGTGCCAGCAGCCAACAGGGGGGAAGCTCCTACAATGAGCAGTTCTTC,-,TRBJ2-1,TRBD1,TRBV7-9
CASSILRDIYYEQYF,TGTGCCAGCAGTATACTCCGGGACATCTACTACGAGCAGTACTTC,-,TRBJ2-7,-,TRBV27
CASSYFSGLSTDTQYF,TGTGCCAGCAGTTACTTTAGCGGGCTAAGCACAGATACGCAGTATTTT,few,TRBJ2-3,TRBD2,TRBV6-5
CATSDIHTGELFF,TGTGCCACCAGCGACATCCACACCGGGGAGCTGTTTTTT,-,TRBJ2-2,-,TRBV24-1
CSVVGFRTGELFF,TGCAGCGTTGTCGGGTTCAGGACCGGGGAGCTGTTTTTT,many,TRBJ2-2,-,TRBV29-1
CASSYSSGVEAFF,TGTGCCAGCAGTTACTCCTCAGGGGTTGAAGCTTTCTTT,many,TRBJ1-1,-,TRBV6-5
CASSQEVRGGSGANVLTF,TGCGCCAGCAGCCAAGAGGTCAGGGGGGGCTCTGGGGCCAACGTCCTGACTTTC,few,TRBJ2-6,-,TRBV4-1
CASSFGTGEYTGELFF,TGCGCCAGCAGCTTTGGGACAGGAGAATACACCGGGGAGCTGTTTTTT,many,TRBJ2-2,TRBD1,TRBV5-1
CASSRQGHEQFF,TGTGCCAGCAGCAGGCAGGGGCATGAGCAGTTCTTC,few,TRBJ2-1,-,TRBV5-6
CASSLAGVGTDTQYF,TGTGCCAGCAGCCTAGCGGGAGTTGGGACAGATACGCAGTATTTT,-,TRBJ2-3,TRBD2,TRBV3-1
CASSETHPGDQPQHF,TGTGCCAGCAGTGAAACTCACCCTGGGGATCAGCCCCAGCATTTT,-,TRBJ1-5,-,TRBV2
CASSRSGSSGETQYF,TGTGCCAGCAGCCGTAGCGGGAGCAGCGGAGAGACCCAGTACTTC,-,TRBJ2-5,TRBD2,TRBV7-9
CASSLGLGGEQYF,TGTGCCAGCAGCCTAGGACTAGGAGGCGAGCAGTACTTC,few,TRBJ2-7,TRBD2,TRBV5-6
CASSFTRDPGELFF,TGTGCCAGCAGCTTCACTAGAGATCCCGGGGAGCTGTTTTTT,few,TRBJ2-2,-,TRBV7-9
CASGMTDGAGQRGYQETQYF,TGTGCTAGTGGAATGACCGACGGCGCCGGGCAGCGGGGGTACCAAGAGACCCAGTACTTC,-,TRBJ2-5,TRBD2,TRBV12-5
CSATTRGELFF,TGCAGTGCCACGACCCGGGGGGAGCTGTTTTTT,few,TRBJ2-2,-,TRBV20-1
CASRDRLPYMGYNEQFF,TGTGCCAGCCGGGACAGGTTACCCTACATGGGCTACAATGAGCAGTTCTTC,-,TRBJ2-1,TRBD1,TRBV10-3
CASSRAYSKGSWELFF,TGTGCCAGCAGTCGCGCCTATTCAAAAGGAAGTTGGGAGCTGTTTTTT,-,TRBJ2-2,-,TRBV6-1
CAITKGQGEFNEQFF,TGTGCCATCACTAAGGGACAGGGGGAATTCAATGAGCAGTTCTTC,many,TRBJ2-1,TRBD1,TRBV10-3
CASGTSGASSYNEQFF,TGTGCCAGCGGGACTAGCGGGGCGAGCTCCTACAATGAGCAGTTCTTC,many,TRBJ2-1,TRBD2,TRBV2
CASSFAASGRGRKQFF,TGTGCCAGCAGCTTCGCGGCTAGCGGGAGGGGACGCAAGCAGTTCTTC,many,TRBJ2-1,TRBD2,TRBV7-9
CASSDRGFRSNTGELFF,TGTGCCAGCAGCGACAGGGGGTTTCGTTCGAACACCGGGGAGCTGTTTTTT,-,TRBJ2-2,TRBD1,TRBV7-9
CASSLALIPESEQFF,TGTGCCAGCAGCTTAGCGCTAATTCCGGAAAGTGAGCAGTTCTTC,few,TRBJ2-1,-,TRBV7-9
CSAKDRDYSNQPQHF,TGCAGTGCTAAGGACAGGGACTATAGCAATCAGCCCCAGCATTTT,many,TRBJ1-5,TRBD1,TRBV20-1
CASSVDSSGMMLF,TGTGCCAGCAGCGTAGACTCTAGCGGGATGATGCTCTTC,many,TRBJ2-1,TRBD2,TRBV9
CASRSPPYEGAETQYF,TGTGCCAGCAGATCCCCACCCTATGAAGGGGCAGAGACCCAGTACTTC,many,TRBJ2-5,-,TRBV28
CSARGTGAPNEYGYTF,TGCAGTGCTAGGGGGACAGGCGCCCCGAACGAATATGGCTACACCTTC,few,TRBJ1-2,TRBD1,TRBV20-1
CSARAGGPAETQYF,TGCAGTGCCCGAGCGGGGGGGCCCGCAGAGACCCAGTACTTC,few,TRBJ2-5,TRBD2,TRBV20-1
CASSAGTGGVETQYF,TGTGCCAGCAGCGCCGGGACAGGGGGAGTGGAGACCCAGTACTTC,-,TRBJ2-5,TRBD1,TRBV9
CASSFRLPHTGELFF,TGTGCCAGCAGTTTCCGACTACCTCACACCGGGGAGCTGTTTTTT,many,TRBJ2-2,-,TRBV28
CASSGRGEYNEQFF,TGTGCCAGCAGTGGCAGGGGGGAGTACAATGAGCAGTTCTTC,-,TRBJ2-1,-,TRBV7-9
CASSQESTGDYEQYF,TGTGCCAGCAGCCAAGAGAGTACAGGGGACTACGAGCAGTACTTC,many,TRBJ2-7,TRBD1,TRBV3-1
CASSLLAPEGEQYF,TGTGCCAGCAGTTTACTAGCTCCTGAAGGGGAGCAGTACTTC,-,TRBJ2-7,-,TRBV28
CASSLGTGGNEQFF,TGTGCCAGCAGCTTGGGGACAGGAGGGAATGAGCAGTTCTTC,few,TRBJ2-1,TRBD1,TRBV7-9
CASSWFTLHF,TGTGCCAGCAGTTGGTTCACCCTCCACTTT,few,TRBJ1-6,-,TRBV21-1
CASSQEGSGSSNEQYF,TGTGCCAGCAGCCAAGAGGGTAGCGGGAGTTCCAACGAGCAGTACTTC,many,TRBJ2-7,TRBD2,TRBV4-2
CASSPGLAGVGDTQYF,TGTGCCAGCAGCCCGGGACTAGCGGGAGTGGGAGATACGCAGTATTTT,few,TRBJ2-3,TRBD2,TRBV5-4
CASSVGSVRSSYNEQFF,TGTGCCAGCAGTGTGGGCTCGGTTCGAAGCTCCTACAATGAGCAGTTCTTC,few,TRBJ2-1,-,TRBV2
CASSLEEGNTEAFF,TGTGCCAGCAGTTTAGAGGAGGGGAACACTGAAGCTTTCTTT,many,TRBJ1-1,-,TRBV12-3/TRBV12-4
CASSFDRGAYNEQFF,TGTGCCAGCAGCTTCGACAGGGGGGCCTACAATGAGCAGTTCTTC,few,TRBJ2-1,TRBD1,TRBV27
CASTSQPSGRPPYEQYF,TGTGCCAGCACCTCGCAGCCTAGCGGGAGGCCCCCCTACGAGCAGTACTTC,-,TRBJ2-7,TRBD2,TRBV11-2
CASSLSMSGYNEQFF,TGTGCCAGCAGTTTATCGATGAGCGGGTACAATGAGCAGTTCTTC,many,TRBJ2-1,-,TRBV27
CSVELASGTFGTQYF,TGCAGCGTTGAATTGGCTAGCGGGACATTCGGTACGCAGTATTTT,few,TRBJ2-3,TRBD2,TRBV29-1
CASSFLPQPYNEQFF,TGTGCCAGCAGTTTCTTACCTCAACCATACAATGAGCAGTTCTTC,few,TRBJ2-1,-,TRBV27
CASSLSRREQFF,TGTGCCAGCAGTCTCTCACGGAGGGAGCAGTTCTTC,few,TRBJ2-1,-,TRBV12-3/TRBV12-4
CASSEGPFSDTQYF,TGTGCCAGCAGTGAAGGACCTTTTAGCGATACGCAGTATTTT,few,TRBJ2-3,-,TRBV2
CASSLKDTQYF,TGTGCCAGCAGTTTAAAGGATACGCAGTATTTT,-,TRBJ2-3,-,TRBV12-3/TRBV12-4
CASSDSREADTGELFF,TGTGCCAGCAGCGACTCCCGGGAAGCTGACACCGGGGAGCTGTTTTTT,many,TRBJ2-2,-,TRBV9
CASSQVSESYNEQFF,TGTGCCAGCAGCCAAGTTAGCGAGTCCTACAATGAGCAGTTCTTC,many,TRBJ2-1,-,TRBV3-1